This passage covers 18 T cell receptor beta chains from one sample sequenced in a study of cytomegalovirus exposure and HLA in healthy donors. PCR primers comprised 60 Vbeta and 13 Jbeta primers. Some clones are missing from TCRdb's copy, which holds only in-frame ones; the method was immunoSEQ multiplex PCR. The sample lists fewer than 200,000 clones; around four fifths were seen once. Sequenced material: PBMCs. Receptors were obtained from a man aged 25 to 40 in good health and CMV-seronegative.

This clone showed up just once. The V and J genes are TRBV28 and TRBJ2-3; TRBD1 agrees at 8 bases. The CDR3 is 16 amino acids. Germline CDR1 reads MDHEN; CDR2 reads SYDVKM. Trimming removed 3 bases from V and 2 bases from J; junction bases left unmatched: 7. The CDR3 DNA reads as TGTGCCAGCAGTTTTGGACAGGGCCTACCCACAGATACGCAGTATTTT. This gives the protein CASSFGQGLPTDTQYF.

Only one count was recorded for this clone. The CDR3 sequence is CSVVGTSGGTDTQYF. As DNA, the CDR3 is TGCAGCGTTGTCGGGACTAGCGGGGGCACAGATACGCAGTATTTT. The rearrangement uses TRBV29-1 and TRBJ2-3; TRBD2 matches at 13 bases. The CDR3 is made up of 15 amino acids. CDR1 and CDR2 from the germline V gene are SQVTM and ANQGSEA. V lost 4 bases to trimming and J lost 1 base; unmatched junction nucleotides: 2.

CDR3 in amino acids: CASSVEQAGNTIYF. As DNA, the CDR3 is TGTGCCAGCAGCGTCGAACAGGCGGGAAACACCATATATTTT. The rearrangement uses TRBV6-5 and TRBJ1-3; possible D gene TRBD1, 5 bases. V lost 6 bases and J 4 bases, leaving 13 bases between the germline ends. The CDR3 length is 14 residues. Germline V gene lookup returns CDR1 MNHEY and CDR2 SVGAGI.

The genes are TRBV19 and TRBJ1-1, with a weak D call TRBD1 (5 bases). CDR3 length: 14 amino acids. The V gene's germline CDR1 is LNHDA and CDR2 SQIVND (reference sequence). Trimming took 5 bases from V and 1 from J, leaving 11 bases between them. CDR3 sequence (DNA): TGTGCCAGTAGTCCTGAGACAGCGAACACTGAAGCTTTCTTT. As protein: CASSPETANTEAFF.

The CDR3 sequence: CASSLDPVYEQYF. In DNA, the CDR3 is TGTGCCAGCAGCTTAGACCCGGTCTACGAGCAGTACTTC. The chain is built from TRBV11-2 and TRBJ2-7, with unresolved D. CDR1 is SGHAT, CDR2 FQNNGV, per germline. This CDR3 is 13 amino acids long. V lost 0 bases and J 3 bases, leaving 6 bases between the germline ends.

This clone was counted a single time. The chain links TRBV9 to TRBJ1-2, with 8 bases fitting TRBD1. Germline CDR1 is SGDLS and CDR2 is YYNGEE. The CDR3 extends over 14 amino acids. Germline trimming cut 4 bases from V and 3 bases from J; bases unmatched to any gene: 5. The CDR3 here is CASSNPGGDYGYTF. CDR3 bases: TGTGCCAGCAGCAACCCAGGGGGCGACTATGGCTACACCTTC.

The V and J genes are TRBV6-5 and TRBJ2-5; D is undetermined. Germline V gene data show CDR1 as MNHEY and CDR2 as SVGAGI. V was pared by 0 bases and J by 1 base, with 12 bases between. The CDR3 length is 16 residues. CDR3 nucleotide sequence: TGTGCCAGCAGTTACTCGGGTAGAGGTATCCAAGAGACCCAGTACTTC. It encodes CASSYSGRGIQETQYF.

The V gene is TRBV4-2, the J gene TRBJ2-1; 13 positions agree with TRBD2. Germline trimming cut 4 bases from V and 0 bases from J; bases unmatched to any gene: 6. Germline V CDR1 and CDR2: LGHNA, YNFKEQ. The CDR3 runs to 18 residues. CDR3 coding DNA: TGTGCCAGCAGCCGGGGGACTAGCGGGGTTAGCTCCTACAATGAGCAGTTCTTC. Its translation is CASSRGTSGVSSYNEQFF.

In this sample, this clone turned up a few times. The V call is TRBV30, the J call TRBJ1-2; 8 bases fit TRBD1. V lost 5 bases to trimming and J lost 8 bases; unmatched junction nucleotides: 4. The germline gives CDR1 GTSNPN, CDR2 SVGIG (reference sequence). This CDR3 comprises 11 residues. CDR3 loop: CAWDAGGGYTF. The CDR3 DNA follows: TGTGCCTGGGACGCAGGGGGCGGCTACACCTTC.

The chain joins TRBV6-5 to TRBJ2-3; 10 nucleotides align to TRBD2. V was clipped by 4 bases and J by 1 base; unmatched bases: 5. Germline CDR1 MNHEY, CDR2 SVGAGI. The CDR3 totals 16 residues. In DNA form, the CDR3 reads TGTGCCAGCAGTTTCCCAGCGGGGGGGGGCACAGATACGCAGTATTTT. Its protein is CASSFPAGGGTDTQYF.

The gene calls are TRBV28 and TRBJ1-3; a weak D match, TRBD1 (5 bases). Looked up from germline, CDR1 is MDHEN and CDR2 is SYDVKM. The length of the CDR3 is 15 residues. The V and J ends lost 6 bases and 1 base respectively, with 13 bases between them. CDR3 amino acids: CASRNSGGSGNTIYF. The CDR3 bases are TGTGCCAGCAGGAACTCGGGGGGGTCTGGAAACACCATATATTTT.

The chain links TRBV25-1 to TRBJ2-5; unclear D gene. Between the trimmed V and J ends, which lost 2 bases and 2 bases, there was a span of 6 bases. Germline CDR1 is MGHDK and CDR2 is SYGVNS. The CDR3 runs 13 residues. CDR3 amino acids: CASSEGSQETQYF. The CDR3 DNA follows: TGTGCCAGCAGTGAAGGCAGTCAAGAGACCCAGTACTTC.

The DNA of the CDR3 is TGTGCCAGCAGCCCTCCTGACAGGGGTGCGCATTTCACCCTCCACTTT. Its translation is CASSPPDRGAHFTLHF. V and J are TRBV11-2 and TRBJ1-6, with 8 nucleotides matching TRBD1. This CDR3 has 16 residues. Germline V CDR1 and CDR2: SGHAT, FQNNGV. J lost 14 bases, V lost 5 bases, and 17 bases had no gene match.

This clone was counted a single time. This CDR3 reads CASSLLTGITYEQYF. CDR3 nucleotides: TGTGCCAGCAGCCTACTGACAGGAATCACCTACGAGCAGTACTTC. The gene calls are TRBV7-9 and TRBJ2-7, with a weak D call TRBD1 (6 bases). Germline lookup yields CDR1 SEHNR and CDR2 FQNEAQ (reference sequence). The CDR3 is 15 residues long. V dropped 5 bases and J dropped 2 bases, with 16 bases sitting between them.

The rearrangement uses TRBV4-1 and TRBJ2-5, with TRBD1 matching over 9 bases. The CDR3 is 17 residues long. V lost 3 bases, J lost 3 bases, and 11 bases stayed unmatched. Per germline, CDR1 MGHRA and CDR2 YSYEKL. The CDR3 DNA reads as TGCGCCAGCAGCCAGTGGGGAACAGGGACAGGGAAAGAGACCCAGTACTTC. Its translation: CASSQWGTGTGKETQYF.

CDR3 nucleotide sequence: TGTGCCAGCAGGGGACAGGGTGGCAACGAGCAGTACTTC. Its protein is CASRGQGGNEQYF. The chain couples TRBV6-5 to TRBJ2-7; 9 nucleotides line up with TRBD1. Germline CDR1 is MNHEY and CDR2 is SVGAGI. Trimming took 6 bases from V and 5 from J; bases not matched to a gene: 5. The CDR3 is made up of 13 amino acids.

This chain links TRBV9 with TRBJ2-1, with a possible D match to TRBD2 (5 bases). Germline loops: CDR1 SGDLS, CDR2 YYNGEE. The CDR3 spans 15 residues. Trimming shortened V by 0 bases and J by 1 base, and 8 bases separated the two germline ends. The CDR3 region has the DNA TGTGCCAGCAGCGTAGATGGGGAGTCCTACAATGAGCAGTTCTTC. Translation gives CASSVDGESYNEQFF.

V usage is TRBV11-3 and J usage is TRBJ2-5, with TRBD1 as a possible D gene (6 bases). There are 15 residues in the CDR3. Trimming took off 1 base at V and 1 base at J, with 10 bases between the two ends. Germline assignment: CDR1 SGHNT and CDR2 YENEEA. Written as DNA, the CDR3 is TGTGCCAGCAGCTTAGGGGGGCAGTTCCAAGAGACCCAGTACTTC. Translation gives CASSLGGQFQETQYF.